These 30 T cell receptor beta chains were sequenced from one sample in a study of T cells in Graves' hyperthyroidism and ophthalmopathy. TCR beta CDR3 regions were amplified from RNA. HTBI primers were the set used in a first-round RT-PCR of the TCR CDR3. TCRdb reprocessed the multiplex PCR reads with MiXCR, giving one entry per CDR3 protein. Of some 500,000 distinct CDR3 sequences listed, 24% are singletons. Input material: blood. Every receptor here comes from a young woman with Graves' ophthalmopathy.

The table lists this clonotype with many counts. The chain is built from TRBV12-3 or TRBV12-4 and TRBJ2-7, with a possible D match to TRBD1 (5 bases). The length of the CDR3 is 13 residues. The V end lost 5 bases, the J end lost 5 bases, and 13 bases lay between the germline ends. The CDR3 loop reads CASSRGRVNEQYF. CDR3 nucleotides: TGTGCCAGCAGTAGGGGCAGGGTGAACGAGCAGTACTTC.

The V gene is TRBV6-4, the J gene TRBJ1-2; D unresolved. Trimming took off 3 bases at V and 0 bases at J, with 17 bases between the two ends. CDR1 MRHNA and CDR2 SNTAGT come from the germline V gene. This CDR3 is built from 17 residues. CDR3 coding DNA: TGTGCCAGCAGTGATCTCGACTTAACCCTATCTAACTATGGCTACACCTTC. It is translated as CASSDLDLTLSNYGYTF.

This clonotype was detected many times. The chain uses TRBV6-2 or TRBV6-3 and TRBJ1-2; D unclear. Germline assignment: CDR1 MNHEY and CDR2 SVGEGT. Trimming took off 2 bases at V and 4 bases at J, with 8 bases between the two ends. The CDR3 loop spans 13 amino acids. CDR3 coding DNA: TGTGCCAGCAGTTACGAGTGGGTCTATGGCTACACCTTC. Residues: CASSYEWVYGYTF.

This clonotype was detected many times. The genes are TRBV6-2 or TRBV6-3 and TRBJ1-5, with D perhaps TRBD1 (6 bases). The V gene's germline CDR1 is MNHEY and CDR2 SVGEGT. This CDR3 is 15 amino acids long. V was pared by 6 bases and J by 4 bases, with 16 bases between. Here the CDR3 reads CASRALQGKNQPQHF. The CDR3 DNA is TGTGCCAGCAGAGCTCTACAGGGAAAGAATCAGCCCCAGCATTTT.

This clonotype was detected ten times or more. V usage is TRBV10-3 and J usage is TRBJ1-2; 8 positions match TRBD1. The CDR3 sequence is 15 residues long. Trimming at V came to 3 bases and at J to 0 bases, leaving 3 bases not matched to a gene. Germline loops: CDR1 ENHRY, CDR2 SYGVKD. CDR3 DNA: TGTGCCATCAGTGAAGGACAGGGAACTAACTATGGCTACACCTTC. It translates to CAISEGQGTNYGYTF.

The V call is TRBV28, the J call TRBJ2-7, with TRBD2 as a possible D gene (6 bases). Germline V gives CDR1 MDHEN, CDR2 SYDVKM. The CDR3 sequence is 16 residues long. V was pared by 3 bases and J by 1 base, with 16 bases between. CDR3 sequence reads: CASSFRGLAPSYEQYF. DNA for the CDR3: TGTGCCAGCAGTTTTCGCGGTCTAGCGCCTTCCTACGAGCAGTACTTC.

This rearrangement joins TRBV27 to TRBJ1-1; D may be TRBD1 (5 bases). Germline V gene sequence: CDR1 MNHEY, CDR2 SMNVEV (reference sequence). The V gene lost 2 bases and the J gene lost 2 bases, with 15 bases spanning the gap. This CDR3 has 16 amino acids. The CDR3 is CASSLVVPTANTEAFF. DNA of the CDR3: TGTGCCAGCAGTTTAGTCGTCCCGACAGCCAACACTGAAGCTTTCTTT.

This clonotype came up a few times. The V and J genes are TRBV4-1 and TRBJ1-1; no clear D. The ends were cut back, 0 bases at V and 4 bases at J, with 3 bases in the middle. Germline lookup yields CDR1 MGHRA and CDR2 YSYEKL. The CDR3 spans 12 residues. The CDR3 nucleotides are TGCGCCAGCAGCCAAGATGCCACTGAAGCTTTCTTT. It encodes CASSQDATEAFF.

The rearrangement joins TRBV5-1 to TRBJ2-2; D not certain. The CDR3 has 15 amino acids. CDR1 is SGHRS and CDR2 is YFSETQ in the germline V gene. V was cut by 4 bases and J by 1 base, with 11 bases left in between. The CDR3 sequence: CASSKLGQNTGELFF. CDR3 nucleotides: TGCGCCAGCAGCAAGCTTGGGCAGAACACCGGGGAGCTGTTTTTT.

This clonotype was picked up a small number of times. A read error may account for a junction end that differs from germline. V is TRBV12-3 or TRBV12-4 and J is TRBJ1-2, with 7 bases identical to TRBD1. The CDR3 has 13 residues. CDR3 in amino acids: CACSGTVNYGYTF. For the CDR3, the DNA is TGTGCCTGCAGCGGGACAGTGAATTATGGCTACACCTTC.

The chain combines TRBV15 with TRBJ1-2; D is unclear. This CDR3 region has 14 residues. V was clipped by 0 bases and J by 4 bases, with 9 bases between them. Looked up from germline, CDR1 is LNHNV and CDR2 is YYDKDF (reference sequence). The CDR3 region has the DNA TGTGCCACCAGCAGAGAAAACAGCCCCTATGGCTACACCTTC. It yields the protein CATSRENSPYGYTF.

This clonotype appeared many times. V usage is TRBV6-5 and J usage is TRBJ1-2; TRBD1 might be the D (5 bases). Germline V gene lookup returns CDR1 MNHEY and CDR2 SVGAGI. Between the trimmed V and J ends, which lost 2 bases and 7 bases, there was a span of 8 bases. The CDR3 extends over 12 amino acids. The CDR3: CASSYRQGGYTF. Written as DNA, the CDR3 is TGTGCCAGCAGTTACCGTCAGGGTGGCTACACCTTC.

This chain connects TRBV20-1 to TRBJ2-5; 7 bases match TRBD2. J was trimmed by 1 base and V by 4 bases; bases with no gene match: 12. In germline, CDR1 is DFQATT, CDR2 SNEGSKA (reference sequence). There are 16 residues in the CDR3. The CDR3 bases are TGCAGTGCTATCCTTCCGGGACTAAGGTTCCAAGAGACCCAGTACTTC. Translating gives CSAILPGLRFQETQYF.

A remark on this clonotype: Since the CDR3 does not end with the conserved phenylalanine or tryptophan, this likely comes from a read error. V usage is TRBV5-1 and J usage is TRBJ2-2; no clear D. Deletions cut 4 bases from V and 4 bases from J, with 8 bases between. CDR1 and CDR2 from the germline V gene are SGHRS and YFSETQ. This CDR3 is 13 amino acids long. CDR3 protein: CASSLPPTGELFL. The CDR3 bases are TGCGCCAGCAGCCTCCCCCCCACCGGGGAGCTGTTTTTG.

The CDR3 nucleotides are TGTGCCAGCAGTGAAGCTCTAGCGGGAGCCGGAGAGACCCAGTACTTC. Its translation is CASSEALAGAGETQYF. V and J are TRBV6-1 and TRBJ2-5; 10 bases match TRBD2. Germline lookup yields CDR1 MNHNS and CDR2 SASEGT. The CDR3 sequence is 16 residues long. V shed 0 bases, J shed 4 bases, and the junction held 5 bases outside the gene matches.

The rearrangement joins TRBV28 to TRBJ2-7, with TRBD2 matching over 9 bases. The CDR3 loop spans 17 amino acids. With 6 bases clipped from V and 7 bases from J, the junction kept 19 bases outside the gene matches. The germline CDR1 and CDR2 sequences are MDHEN and SYDVKM. The CDR3 nucleotides read TGTGCCAGCAGCTTCAATCCGAGGGCTAGCGGGATAGGTGAGCAGTACTTC. Translation: CASSFNPRASGIGEQYF.

This clonotype was observed many times. V gene TRBV6-2 or TRBV6-3 combines with J gene TRBJ1-5; possibly TRBD1 for D (6 bases). From germline, CDR1 is MNHEY and CDR2 SVGEGT. The CDR3 sequence is 13 residues long. The V gene lost 6 bases and the J gene lost 7 bases, with 13 bases spanning the gap. CDR3: CASRHRVRQPQHF. CDR3 bases: TGTGCCAGCAGGCACAGGGTTAGGCAGCCCCAGCATTTT.

The chain's CDR3 is CASSRGLAGSQETQYF. The CDR3 coding sequence is TGCGCCAGCAGCCGGGGCTTGGCGGGGTCCCAAGAGACCCAGTACTTC. The V gene is TRBV4-1, the J gene TRBJ2-5, with D maybe TRBD2 (6 bases). From germline, CDR1 is MGHRA and CDR2 YSYEKL. The CDR3 covers 16 residues. Trimming took 4 bases from V and 1 from J, leaving 16 bases between them.

The chain is built from TRBV2 and TRBJ2-5; no firm D call. V lost 2 bases to trimming and J lost 0 bases, with 4 bases between them. This CDR3 spans 13 amino acids. Germline CDR1 SNHLY, CDR2 FYNNEI. This chain's CDR3 is CASSEKYQETQYF. In DNA, the CDR3 is TGTGCCAGCAGTGAAAAGTACCAAGAGACCCAGTACTTC.

This chain joins TRBV7-8 and TRBJ2-7; D unclear. The CDR3 is 11 amino acids. The germline CDR1 and CDR2 sequences are SGHVS and FQNEAQ. Trimming cost V 4 bases and J 6 bases, with 7 bases left between them. The CDR3 protein is CASSSLGEQYF. CDR3 nucleotide sequence: TGTGCCAGCAGCTCCCTGGGCGAGCAGTACTTC.

The chain uses TRBV7-8 and TRBJ2-5; D is ambiguous. The CDR3 is 15 residues long. Germline assignment: CDR1 SGHVS and CDR2 FQNEAQ. The V end lost 2 bases, the J end lost 4 bases, and 14 bases lay between the germline ends. The CDR3 loop reads CASSLSFASRETQYF. The CDR3 region has the DNA TGTGCCAGCAGCTTATCGTTCGCTAGTCGAGAGACCCAGTACTTC. The whole variable domain, remainder taken from reference TRBV7-8 and TRBJ2-5, is GAGVSQSPRYKVAKRGQDVALRCDPISGHVSLFWYQQALGQGPEFLTYFQNEAQLDKSGLPSDRFFAERPEGSVSTLKIQRTQQEDSAVYLCASSLSFASRETQYFGPGTRLLVL.

The table lists this clonotype with many counts. This chain links TRBV11-1 with TRBJ2-2; D may be TRBD2 (5 bases). The CDR3 has 16 residues. Germline CDR1 reads SGHAT; CDR2 reads FQDESV (reference sequence). V lost 5 bases and J 7 bases, leaving 20 bases between the germline ends. Here the CDR3 DNA reads TGTGCCAGCAGCCCCCACGAAGGCGAGGGAATCGGGGAGCTGTTTTTT. Translated: CASSPHEGEGIGELFF.

This clonotype was recorded many times. This chain connects TRBV29-1 to TRBJ1-2; D might be TRBD1 (5 bases). V was shortened by 1 base and J by 7 bases, with 13 bases between the two germline ends. This CDR3 is built from 13 residues. Germline V gene lookup returns CDR1 SQVTM and CDR2 ANQGSEA. The chain's CDR3 is CSVEGQGGVGYTF. DNA for the CDR3: TGCAGCGTTGAAGGGCAGGGCGGCGTTGGCTACACCTTC.

This clonotype was detected many times. The chain employs TRBV3-1 and TRBJ2-7, with 7 bases lining up with TRBD2. Losses at the gene ends were 0 bases for V and 4 bases for J; bases not matched to a gene: 9. From germline, CDR1 is LGHDT and CDR2 YNNKEL (reference sequence). The CDR3 runs 16 residues. The DNA for the CDR3 is TGTGCCAGCAGCCAAGATGTAAGCGGGGATTTTTACGAGCAGTACTTC. Its protein is CASSQDVSGDFYEQYF.

This sequence joins TRBV12-3 or TRBV12-4 and TRBJ2-7; D remains ambiguous. Deletions cut 8 bases from V and 2 bases from J, with 10 bases between. The CDR3 length is 12 residues. DNA of the CDR3: TGTGCCAGCGGGAAGTCGACCTACGAGCAGTACTTC. Translated, it gives CASGKSTYEQYF.

This clonotype was detected ten times or more. This chain joins TRBV12-3 or TRBV12-4 and TRBJ1-1, with D tentatively TRBD1 (5 bases). V was trimmed by 3 bases and J by 7 bases, leaving 9 bases between them. This CDR3 region has 12 residues. CDR3 nucleotides: TGTGCCAGCAGTTTTAGTAGGGGTGAAGCTTTCTTT. It encodes CASSFSRGEAFF.

At least ten counts were recorded for this clonotype. The chain combines TRBV9 with TRBJ2-5; TRBD2 matches 8 bases. V lost 1 base and J lost 5; bases outside the gene matches: 16. CDR1 is SGDLS and CDR2 is YYNGEE in the germline V gene. This CDR3 is 18 amino acids long. The CDR3 coding sequence is TGTGCCAGCAGCGTATTTACTAGCGGATCCGCTGGGGGGGAGACCCAGTACTTC. This translates into CASSVFTSGSAGGETQYF.

This clonotype was detected many times. The DNA of the CDR3 is TGTGCCAGCAGAACCGGGACAGGGGGCGGACGGCCCCAGCATTTT. Amino acid sequence: CASRTGTGGGRPQHF. The V call is TRBV28, the J call TRBJ1-5; 12 nucleotides align to TRBD1. CDR1 and CDR2 (germline): MDHEN, SYDVKM. V lost 6 bases and J lost 9; bases outside the gene matches: 9. The CDR3 contains 15 residues.

This clonotype was counted only a few times. V gene TRBV3-1 combines with J gene TRBJ1-2; D might be TRBD1 (5 bases). Germline V lookup: CDR1 LGHDT, CDR2 YNNKEL (reference sequence). The CDR3 loop spans 15 amino acids. The V end was cut by 0 bases, the J end by 7 bases, with 15 bases between. For the CDR3, the DNA is TGTGCCAGCAGCCAAGATAAGGGACGATTTGGTGGCTACACCTTC. Its protein is CASSQDKGRFGGYTF.

The chain is built from TRBV9 and TRBJ1-6; D possibly corresponds to TRBD1 (5 bases). The CDR3 is 13 amino acids. Per germline, CDR1 SGDLS and CDR2 YYNGEE. V lost 3 bases and J lost 10, with 11 bases in between. CDR3 DNA sequence: TGTGCCAGCAGCGAGGCAGGGAGGTCACCCCTCCACTTT. Translation: CASSEAGRSPLHF. The whole variable domain, remainder taken from reference TRBV9 and TRBJ1-6, is DSGVTQTPKHLITATGQRVTLRCSPRSGDLSVYWYQQSLDQGLQFLIQYYNGEERAKGNILERFSAQQFPDLHSELNLSSLELGDSALYFCASSEAGRSPLHFGNGTRLTVT.